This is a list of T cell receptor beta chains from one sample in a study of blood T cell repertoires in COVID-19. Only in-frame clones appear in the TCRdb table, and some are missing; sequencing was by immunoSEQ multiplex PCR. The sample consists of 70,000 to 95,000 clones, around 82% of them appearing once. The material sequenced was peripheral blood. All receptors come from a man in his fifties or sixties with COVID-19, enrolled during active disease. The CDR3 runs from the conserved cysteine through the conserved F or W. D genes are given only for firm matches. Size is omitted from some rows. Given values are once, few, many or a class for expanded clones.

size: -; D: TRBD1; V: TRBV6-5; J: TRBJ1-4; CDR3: CASSYTPTGGYEKLFF; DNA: TGTGCCAGCAGTTACACCCCGACAGGGGGCTATGAAAAACTGTTTTTT
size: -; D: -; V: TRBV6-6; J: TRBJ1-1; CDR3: CASSSQGPRITEAFF; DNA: TGTGCCAGCAGTTCTCAGGGTCCCAGGATAACTGAAGCTTTCTTT
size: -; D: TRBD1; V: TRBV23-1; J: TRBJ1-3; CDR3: CASSHPIPTGPRNTIYF; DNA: TGCGCCAGCAGCCACCCCATACCGACAGGGCCAAGAAACACCATATATTTT
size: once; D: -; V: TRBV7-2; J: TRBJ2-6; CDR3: CASTRTGITGANVLTF; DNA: TGTGCCAGCACCCGAACAGGGATAACTGGGGCCAACGTCCTGACTTTC
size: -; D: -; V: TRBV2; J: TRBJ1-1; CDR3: CASSLDSMNTEAFF; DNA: TGTGCCAGCAGTTTGGACAGTATGAACACTGAAGCTTTCTTT
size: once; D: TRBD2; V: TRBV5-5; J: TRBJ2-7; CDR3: CASSLRLAGLEQYF; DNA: TGTGCCAGCAGCTTGCGGCTAGCGGGGCTCGAGCAGTACTTC
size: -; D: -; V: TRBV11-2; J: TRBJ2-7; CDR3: CASSRPGQTYEQYF; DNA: TGTGCCAGCAGCCGGCCGGGACAAACCTACGAGCAGTACTTC
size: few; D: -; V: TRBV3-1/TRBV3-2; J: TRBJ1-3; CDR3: CASSRIGQSSGNTIYF; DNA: TGTGCCAGCAGCCGAATTGGACAGTCCTCTGGAAACACCATATATTTT
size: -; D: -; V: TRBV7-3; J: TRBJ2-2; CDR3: CASSLNKKTGELFF; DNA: TGTGCCAGCAGCTTAAACAAGAAGACCGGGGAGCTGTTTTTT
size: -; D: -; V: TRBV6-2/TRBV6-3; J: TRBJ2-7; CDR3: CASSLLPGLQSYEQYF; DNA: TGTGCCAGCAGCCTTTTACCGGGACTGCAGTCCTACGAGCAGTACTTC
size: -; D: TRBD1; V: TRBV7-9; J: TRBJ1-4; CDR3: CASSLPSSTGDREKLFF; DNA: TGTGCCAGCAGCCTTCCCTCCTCGACAGGGGACAGGGAAAAACTGTTTTTT
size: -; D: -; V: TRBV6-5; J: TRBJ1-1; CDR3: CASRLSGKNTEAFF; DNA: TGTGCCAGCAGGCTGTCGGGAAAGAACACTGAAGCTTTCTTT
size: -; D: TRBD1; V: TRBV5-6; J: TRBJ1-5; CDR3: CASSTDRGINQPQHF; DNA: TGTGCCAGCAGCACCGACAGGGGGATCAATCAGCCCCAGCATTTT
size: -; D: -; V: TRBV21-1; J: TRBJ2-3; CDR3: CASATVSGGNGDTQYF; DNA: TGTGCCAGCGCCACCGTTTCGGGGGGAAACGGAGATACGCAGTATTTT
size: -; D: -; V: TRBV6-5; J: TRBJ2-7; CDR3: CASSYSWVGGSYEQYF; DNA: TGTGCCAGCAGTTACTCCTGGGTCGGCGGCTCCTACGAGCAGTACTTC
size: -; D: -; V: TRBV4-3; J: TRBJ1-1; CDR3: CASSQGGSTEAFF; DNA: TGCGCCAGCAGCCAAGGTGGGAGCACTGAAGCTTTCTTT
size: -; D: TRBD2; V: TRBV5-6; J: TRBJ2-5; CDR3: CASRVLAKLQETQYF; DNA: TGTGCCAGCAGGGTACTAGCGAAACTCCAAGAGACCCAGTACTTC
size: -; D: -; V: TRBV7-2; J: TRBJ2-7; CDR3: CASSLAARAHEQYF; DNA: TGTGCCAGCAGCTTAGCGGCGAGGGCCCACGAGCAGTACTTC
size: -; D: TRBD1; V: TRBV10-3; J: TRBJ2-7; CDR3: CAINDRADEKYEQYF; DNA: TGTGCCATCAACGACAGGGCCGACGAAAAGTACGAGCAGTACTTC
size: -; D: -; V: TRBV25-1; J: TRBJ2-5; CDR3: CASSEPGEETQYF; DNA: TGTGCCAGCAGTGAGCCGGGAGAAGAGACCCAGTACTTC
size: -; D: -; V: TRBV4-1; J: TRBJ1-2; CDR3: CASSREVGGPVGYTF; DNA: TGCGCCAGCAGCCGGGAAGTGGGGGGGCCGGTTGGCTACACCTTC
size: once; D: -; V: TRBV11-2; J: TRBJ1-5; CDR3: CAGSFADNQPQHF; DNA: TGTGCCGGCAGCTTTGCGGACAATCAGCCCCAGCATTTT
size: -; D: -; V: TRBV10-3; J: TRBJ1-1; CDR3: CAISDSPGNTEAFF; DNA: TGTGCCATCAGTGATTCCCCAGGGAACACTGAAGCTTTCTTT
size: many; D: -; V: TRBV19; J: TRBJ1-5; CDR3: CASSLQGLGSNQPQHF; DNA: TGTGCCAGTAGTCTTCAGGGGCTTGGGAGCAATCAGCCCCAGCATTTT
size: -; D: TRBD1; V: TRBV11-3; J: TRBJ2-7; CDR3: CASSPWTGSYEQYF; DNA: TGTGCCAGCAGCCCCTGGACAGGCTCCTACGAGCAGTACTTC
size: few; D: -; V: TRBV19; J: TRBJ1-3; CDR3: CATRGGEGTSGNTIYF; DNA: TGTGCCACCCGGGGGGGAGAGGGGACCTCTGGAAACACCATATATTTT
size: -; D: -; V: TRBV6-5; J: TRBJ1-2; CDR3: CASSSTAYGYTF; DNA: TGTGCCAGCAGTTCCACAGCCTATGGCTACACCTTC
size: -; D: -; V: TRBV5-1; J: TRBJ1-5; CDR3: CASSLGLNQPQHF; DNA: TGCGCCAGCAGCTTGGGTCTCAATCAGCCCCAGCATTTT
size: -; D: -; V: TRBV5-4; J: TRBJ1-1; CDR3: CASSSSGVGNTEAFF; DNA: TGTGCCAGCAGCAGTTCAGGGGTCGGGAACACTGAAGCTTTCTTT
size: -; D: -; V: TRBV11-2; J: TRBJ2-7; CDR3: CASSLNRGEPYEQYF; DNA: TGTGCCAGCAGCTTAAATCGGGGTGAGCCCTACGAGCAGTACTTC
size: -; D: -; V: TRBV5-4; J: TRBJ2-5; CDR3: CASSEPNRVRETQYF; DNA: TGTGCCAGCAGCGAACCAAACAGGGTCCGGGAGACCCAGTACTTC
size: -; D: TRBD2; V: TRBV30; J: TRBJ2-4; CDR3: CAWTPWRTSGRLNIQYF; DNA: TGTGCCTGGACCCCTTGGCGGACTAGCGGGAGGCTAAACATTCAGTACTTC
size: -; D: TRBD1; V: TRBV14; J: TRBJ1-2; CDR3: CASSPLDRGKNYGYTF; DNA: TGTGCCAGCAGCCCCCTCGACAGGGGCAAGAACTATGGCTACACCTTC
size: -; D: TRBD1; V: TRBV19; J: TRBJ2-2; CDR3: CASSVDRVRTGELFF; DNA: TGTGCCAGTAGTGTTGACAGGGTTAGGACCGGGGAGCTGTTTTTT
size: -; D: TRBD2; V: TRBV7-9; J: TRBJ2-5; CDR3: CASSLGVAGNQETQYF; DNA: TGTGCCAGCAGCTTAGGGGTAGCGGGGAACCAAGAGACCCAGTACTTC
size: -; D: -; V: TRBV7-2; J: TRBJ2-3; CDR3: CASSLGGPFLASTDTQYF; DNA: TGTGCCAGCAGCTTAGGTGGGCCCTTCTTGGCTAGCACAGATACGCAGTATTTT
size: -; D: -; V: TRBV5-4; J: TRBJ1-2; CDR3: CASSVPDAGRGDYGYTF; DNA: TGTGCCAGCAGCGTGCCTGACGCGGGGAGGGGCGACTATGGCTACACCTTC